One and the same sample provided the 22 T cell receptor beta chains below, sequenced in a study of blood T cell repertoires in COVID-19 (dated by TCRdb to 2020 to 2021). The library was made by the immunoSEQ multiplex PCR assay. Drawn from immuneACCESS, this table holds only the in-frame rearrangements with V and J called that TCRdb kept. Clones are partly lost; checked studies trace under half to an unresolved V gene and leave the rest unexplained. For this sample the table gives about 200,000 clones, of which roughly 87% were detected only once. The ten largest account for roughly 2% of the sample. The material sequenced was peripheral blood. These receptor sequences come from a man in his forties with active or convalescent COVID-19.

The V gene is TRBV25-1, the J gene TRBJ2-3, with TRBD1 as a possible D gene (6 bases). The CDR3 is made up of 15 amino acids. CDR1 MGHDK and CDR2 SYGVNS come from the germline V gene. Trimming left V 6 bases short and J 4 bases short, with 17 bases between. CDR3 amino acids: CASRVSQGPSDTQYF. The CDR3, as DNA: TGTGCCAGCAGGGTCTCACAGGGTCCATCAGATACGCAGTATTTT.

The chain is built from TRBV28 and TRBJ1-4, with TRBD1 matching 7 bases. The V gene's germline CDR1 is MDHEN and CDR2 SYDVKM. The CDR3 consists of 14 residues. V gave up 6 bases and J gave up 6 bases; unmatched junction bases: 7. The CDR3 sequence is CASSRRTGYEKLFF. In DNA, the CDR3 is TGTGCCAGCAGCCGCAGGACAGGTTATGAAAAACTGTTTTTT.

V is TRBV7-9 and J is TRBJ2-5; maybe TRBD2 (5 bases). Germline V lookup: CDR1 SEHNR, CDR2 FQNEAQ (reference sequence). The CDR3 runs 17 residues. The V and J ends lost 5 bases and 0 bases respectively, with 19 bases between them. The CDR3: CASSQPMEEFNQETQYF. DNA of the CDR3: TGTGCCAGCAGCCAACCCATGGAGGAGTTCAACCAAGAGACCCAGTACTTC.

The chain couples TRBV15 to TRBJ1-5; perhaps TRBD1 as D (6 bases). Trimming took off 7 bases at V and 0 bases at J, with 10 bases between the two ends. This CDR3 region has 14 residues. CDR1 and CDR2 from the germline V gene are LNHNV and YYDKDF (reference sequence). The CDR3 DNA sequence: TGTGCCACCACTACAGGGTATAGCAATCAGCCCCAGCATTTT. Translation: CATTTGYSNQPQHF.

Points on this clone: This same CDR3 is encoded by further DNA sequences in the sample. The chain links TRBV5-1 to TRBJ1-4; 8 bases match TRBD1. The V gene end was trimmed by 3 bases and the J gene end by 8 bases; junction bases not matched to a gene: 6. The CDR3 sequence is 14 residues long. The germline V gene encodes CDR1 SGHRS and CDR2 YFSETQ. The CDR3 loop reads CASSSQGVGEKLFF. The DNA of the CDR3 is TGCGCCAGCAGCTCACAGGGGGTCGGAGAAAAACTGTTTTTT.

This clone turned up a few times. The chain is built from TRBV27 and TRBJ1-1; D is perhaps TRBD1 (5 bases). The germline V and J ends were trimmed by 5 bases and 1 base, with 17 bases remaining between them. The length of the CDR3 is 16 residues. Germline CDR1 is MNHEY and CDR2 is SMNVEV (reference sequence). Written as DNA, the CDR3 is TGTGCCAGCAGTCCAGGTAGGGGTCACAGGAACACTGAAGCTTTCTTT. Protein: CASSPGRGHRNTEAFF.

The rearrangement joins TRBV18 to TRBJ1-4; TRBD1 is a possible D gene (5 bases). CDR1 and CDR2 from the germline V gene are KGHSH and LQKENI. The CDR3 spans 15 residues. V was clipped by 3 bases and J by 5 bases, with 13 bases between them. CDR3 protein: CASSPIDRRNEKLFF. CDR3 coding DNA: TGTGCCAGCTCACCTATCGACAGAAGGAATGAAAAACTGTTTTTT.

This clone was recorded a few times. This chain connects TRBV5-4 to TRBJ2-7; 7 nucleotides agree with TRBD1. The CDR3 runs to 13 residues. CDR1 is SGHNT and CDR2 is YYREEE in the germline V gene (reference sequence). V lost 1 base and J lost 3; bases outside the gene matches: 1. CDR3 in amino acids: CASSLRGHYEQYF. The CDR3 region has the DNA TGTGCCAGCAGCTTGAGGGGGCACTACGAGCAGTACTTC.

This chain uses TRBV5-1 with TRBJ2-7, with 9 positions matching TRBD1. The CDR3 runs to 16 residues. V dropped 1 base and J dropped 5; count of bases not matched to a gene: 10. In germline, CDR1 is SGHRS, CDR2 YFSETQ. The CDR3 nucleotides are TGCGCCAGCAGCTTGTCGGGACAGGGCGTATTCGACGAGCAGTACTTC. It specifies CASSLSGQGVFDEQYF.

CDR3 sequence: CASSLSSQAGELFF. CDR3 sequence (DNA): TGCGCCAGCAGCTTGTCCAGCCAGGCCGGGGAGCTGTTTTTT. The chain uses TRBV5-1 and TRBJ2-2; no clear D. Germline CDR1 reads SGHRS; CDR2 reads YFSETQ. This CDR3 has 14 amino acids. Trimming shortened V by 1 base and J by 6 bases, and 10 bases separated the two germline ends.

This chain uses TRBV28 with TRBJ1-4, with D perhaps matching TRBD1 (6 bases). Germline CDR1 is MDHEN and CDR2 is SYDVKM. The CDR3 spans 15 residues. V dropped 5 bases and J dropped 7 bases, with 17 bases sitting between them. The CDR3 DNA is TGTGCCAGCAGTCCCACACAGGGAGGGGGTGAAAAACTGTTTTTT. It is translated as CASSPTQGGGEKLFF.

The V call is TRBV11-3, the J call TRBJ2-3; 11 bases fit TRBD2. The V segment lost 5 bases and the J segment 5 bases; nucleotides outside the gene matches: 9. The CDR3 has 16 residues. Germline lookup yields CDR1 SGHNT and CDR2 YENEEA. The CDR3 reads CASSARSSGRIDTQYF. The CDR3 DNA sequence: TGTGCCAGCAGCGCCCGGTCTAGCGGGAGGATAGATACGCAGTATTTT.

A note on this clone: Additional DNA sequences in this sample encode the identical CDR3. The rearrangement links TRBV6-5 to TRBJ1-1; 10 positions match TRBD1. The J segment lost 4 bases and the V segment lost 7 bases, leaving 6 bases of the junction unmatched. The CDR3 totals 14 residues. Per the germline V gene, CDR1 is MNHEY and CDR2 is SVGAGI. CDR3 residues: CASTWDRGGTEAFF. The CDR3 DNA is TGTGCCAGCACCTGGGACAGGGGAGGCACTGAAGCTTTCTTT.

V and J are TRBV6-2 or TRBV6-3 and TRBJ2-7; 7 bases align to TRBD1. The CDR3 runs 14 residues. J lost 3 bases, V lost 6 bases, and 8 bases had no gene match. CDR1 and CDR2 from the germline V gene are MNHEY and SVGEGT. CDR3 nucleotides: TGTGCCAGCAGCCCCGACAGGGAGCTCTACGAGCAGTACTTC. This codes for CASSPDRELYEQYF.

The V and J genes are TRBV4-2 and TRBJ2-7; 9 positions match TRBD2. The CDR3 sequence is 17 residues long. Germline V gene sequence: CDR1 LGHNA, CDR2 YNFKEQ. V lost 0 bases to trimming and J lost 0 bases; unmatched junction nucleotides: 6. The CDR3 DNA reads as TGTGCCAGCAGCCAAGAAGGGGCTAGCGGGAACTCCTACGAGCAGTACTTC. Protein: CASSQEGASGNSYEQYF.

The chain links TRBV7-2 to TRBJ1-3, with 8 positions matching TRBD1. V shed 2 bases and J 1 base; nucleotides not matched to a gene: 10. Germline V lookup: CDR1 SGHTA, CDR2 FQGNSA. This CDR3 contains 18 residues. This CDR3 is CASSLSPLQGVSGNTIYF. DNA of the CDR3: TGTGCCAGCAGCTTAAGTCCTTTACAGGGGGTATCTGGAAACACCATATATTTT. The variable domain in full, with the rest retrieved from reference TRBV7-2 and TRBJ1-3, is GAGVSQSPSNKVTEKGKDVELRCDPISGHTALYWYRQSLGQGLEFLIYFQGNSAPDKSGLPSDRFSAERTGGSVSTLTIQRTQQEDSAVYLCASSLSPLQGVSGNTIYFGEGSWLTVV.

This clone was counted only a few times. The chain couples TRBV4-2 to TRBJ1-1; D not certain. V was shortened by 2 bases and J by 5 bases, with 6 bases between the two germline ends. CDR1 LGHNA and CDR2 YNFKEQ come from the germline V gene. The CDR3 is 12 residues long. Written as DNA, the CDR3 is TGTGCCAGCAGCCAACGGGGAACTGAAGCTTTCTTT. This gives the protein CASSQRGTEAFF.

This chain uses TRBV28 with TRBJ2-3; 12 nucleotides align to TRBD1. CDR1 and CDR2 (germline): MDHEN, SYDVKM. V lost 5 bases and J lost 7; bases outside the gene matches: 10. The CDR3 runs 16 residues. The DNA of the CDR3 is TGTGCCAGCAGTCCCCCGGGACAGGGGGCTGGGAATACGCAGTATTTT. It codes for CASSPPGQGAGNTQYF. Supplemented by reference TRBV28 and TRBJ2-3, the full variable domain reads DVKVTQSSRYLVKRTGEKVFLECVQDMDHENMFWYRQDPGLGLRLIYFSYDVKMKEKGDIPEGYSVSREKKERFSLILESASTNQTSMYLCASSPPGQGAGNTQYFGPGTRLTVL.

The chain employs TRBV5-4 and TRBJ2-3; 13 bases fit TRBD2. Trimming cost V 4 bases and J 2 bases; bases outside gene matches: 4. CDR1 is SGHNT and CDR2 is YYREEE in the germline V gene (reference sequence). The CDR3 runs to 16 residues. CDR3 coding DNA: TGTGCCAGCAGCGGGGGACTAGCGGGGATCACAGATACGCAGTATTTT. Translation gives CASSGGLAGITDTQYF. Based on the CDR3 plus reference TRBV5-4 and TRBJ2-3, the full variable domain is ETGVTQSPTHLIKTRGQQVTLRCSSQSGHNTVSWYQQALGQGPQFIFQYYREEENGRGNFPPRFSGLQFPNYSSELNVNALELDDSALYLCASSGGLAGITDTQYFGPGTRLTVL.

The V gene is TRBV28, the J gene TRBJ1-5; D uncertain. CDR3 size: 15 residues. Germline V gene lookup returns CDR1 MDHEN and CDR2 SYDVKM. Trimming took off 5 bases at V and 4 bases at J, with 15 bases between the two ends. The CDR3 coding sequence is TGTGCCAGCAGTGGGCCACGGGGTGTTAATCAGCCCCAGCATTTT. The encoded protein is CASSGPRGVNQPQHF.

The chain couples TRBV9 to TRBJ2-2, with a possible D match to TRBD1 (6 bases). With 3 bases removed from V and 7 bases from J, the gap between germline ends came to 13 bases. The germline CDR1 and CDR2 sequences are SGDLS and YYNGEE. The CDR3 is 14 amino acids. The CDR3 nucleotides are TGTGCCAGCAGCGCACAGGGTACCCTCGGGGAGCTGTTTTTT. It codes for CASSAQGTLGELFF.

This sequence joins TRBV4-2 and TRBJ2-7; D possibly corresponds to TRBD1 (6 bases). The V end was cut by 2 bases, the J end by 6 bases, with 20 bases between. The V gene's germline CDR1 is LGHNA and CDR2 YNFKEQ. CDR3 length equals 16 residues. The CDR3 DNA reads TGTGCCAGCAGCCAAAAATCAGGGGCGCAGGATACCGAGCAGTACTTC. The encoded protein is CASSQKSGAQDTEQYF.